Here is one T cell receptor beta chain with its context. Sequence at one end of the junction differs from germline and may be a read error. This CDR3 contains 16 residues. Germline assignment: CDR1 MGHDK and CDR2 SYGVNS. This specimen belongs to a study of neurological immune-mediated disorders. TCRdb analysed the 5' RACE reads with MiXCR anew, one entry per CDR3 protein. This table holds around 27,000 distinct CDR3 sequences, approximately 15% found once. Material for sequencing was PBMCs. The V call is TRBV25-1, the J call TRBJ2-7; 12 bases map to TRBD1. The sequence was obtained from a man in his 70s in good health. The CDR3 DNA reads TGTGCCATCAGTAAACCCCCGGGACAGGGGGCCGACGAGCAGTACTTC. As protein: CAISKPPGQGADEQYF.